One and the same sample provided the 22 T cell receptor beta chains below, sequenced in a study of CD8 T cells in ankylosing spondylitis. TCRdb reanalysed the 5' RACE reads using MiXCR and keeps one entry per CDR3 protein. This sample has roughly 180,000 distinct CDR3 sequences; around 10% occur once, and the top ten carry about 27%. The sequencing input was blood, either unsorted or a sorted T cell fraction (not recorded which). These receptors originate from a male donor with ankylosing spondylitis or in good health (not recorded which).

This clonotype occurred many times. The rearrangement joins TRBV7-2 to TRBJ2-1; D is possibly TRBD1 (6 bases). Germline V gene data show CDR1 as SGHTA and CDR2 as FQGNSA. V dropped 5 bases and J dropped 7 bases, with 15 bases sitting between them. The CDR3 is made up of 14 amino acids. The CDR3 reads CASSRPLQGNEQFF. The CDR3 region has the DNA TGTGCCAGCAGCCGCCCCCTACAGGGAAATGAGCAGTTCTTC.

The sample holds a few counts of this clonotype. The chain joins TRBV27 to TRBJ2-2; D tentatively reads TRBD1 or TRBD2 (5 bases each). Germline loops: CDR1 MNHEY, CDR2 SMNVEV (reference sequence). The CDR3 spans 16 residues. Deletions cut 5 bases from V and 4 bases from J, with 17 bases between. CDR3: CASSPLMRGRTGELFF. CDR3 nucleotide sequence: TGTGCCAGCAGTCCTTTGATGAGGGGTCGCACCGGGGAGCTGTTTTTT.

This clonotype was counted many times. The chain uses TRBV3-1 and TRBJ2-1; D unresolved. Germline V lookup: CDR1 LGHDT, CDR2 YNNKEL (reference sequence). CDR3 length: 13 residues. Trimming left V 2 bases short and J 5 bases short, with 7 bases between. The CDR3 is CASSQLGNNEQFF. In DNA, the CDR3 is TGTGCCAGCAGCCAACTAGGGAACAATGAGCAGTTCTTC.

The rearrangement uses TRBV27 and TRBJ1-1, with TRBD1 identical over 8 bases. The trim removed 4 bases at V and 0 bases at J, leaving 7 bases unmatched. The germline V gene encodes CDR1 MNHEY and CDR2 SMNVEV (reference sequence). CDR3 length equals 16 residues. The CDR3 loop is CASSSRGLGLNTEAFF. The CDR3, as DNA: TGTGCCAGCAGTTCCAGGGGGCTGGGTCTGAACACTGAAGCTTTCTTT.

This chain connects TRBV7-2 to TRBJ2-2, with 8 bases lining up with TRBD2. The CDR3 spans 17 residues. Losses at the gene ends were 7 bases for V and 2 bases for J; bases not matched to a gene: 12. CDR1 and CDR2 (germline): SGHTA, FQGNSA. The CDR3 spells CASTGGVSGINTGELFF. CDR3 DNA: TGTGCCAGCACCGGGGGGGTCTCGGGGATAAACACCGGGGAGCTGTTTTTT.

V is TRBV29-1 and J is TRBJ2-1; TRBD1 aligns across 9 bases. This CDR3 spans 12 amino acids. J lost 5 bases, V lost 4 bases, and 0 bases had no gene match. Germline loops: CDR1 SQVTM, CDR2 ANQGSEA. The CDR3 is CSVGTGDNEQFF. The CDR3, as DNA: TGCAGCGTTGGGACAGGGGACAATGAGCAGTTCTTC.

This clonotype was recorded many times. V and J are TRBV6-1 and TRBJ1-6, with unresolved D. The length of the CDR3 is 12 residues. CDR1 is MNHNS, CDR2 SASEGT, per germline. The germline V and J ends were trimmed by 8 bases and 8 bases, with 10 bases remaining between them. CDR3 nucleotides: TGTGCCAGCTCGGCAGACCATTCACCCCTCCACTTT. Its translation is CASSADHSPLHF.

This clonotype appeared many times. This chain joins TRBV21-1 and TRBJ2-3; the D segment call TRBD2 is taken from the table without a DNA check. TRBV21-1 is recorded as a pseudogene. The CDR3 sequence is 15 residues long. CDR3 bases: TGTGCCAGCAGCAGCCCCGGGACTAGCGGGGATACGCAGTATTTT. It is translated as CASSSPGTSGDTQYF.

The table lists this clonotype with many counts. The chain uses TRBV3-1 and TRBJ1-6; D is perhaps TRBD1 (5 bases). The CDR3 has 13 residues. In germline, CDR1 is LGHDT, CDR2 YNNKEL (reference sequence). V lost 7 bases to trimming and J lost 6 bases, with 10 bases between them. The DNA of the CDR3 is TGTGCCAGCAAGCCGGGACCTAATTCACCCCTCCACTTT. Translated: CASKPGPNSPLHF.

This clonotype occurred many times. The chain has TRBV10-3 and TRBJ1-1, with a tentative D call TRBD1 (6 bases). The CDR3 length is 13 residues. V dropped 8 bases and J dropped 3 bases, with 13 bases sitting between them. Per the germline V gene, CDR1 is ENHRY and CDR2 is SYGVKD. The CDR3 loop is CAISGGQYTEAFF. In nucleotides, the CDR3 is TGTGCCATCTCCGGGGGGCAGTACACTGAAGCTTTCTTT.

This clonotype was observed many times. The CDR3 loop reads CAYGRGYEQYF. In DNA, the CDR3 is TGTGCCTACGGCAGGGGCTACGAGCAGTACTTC. The gene calls are TRBV30 and TRBJ2-7; the D gene is possibly TRBD1 (6 bases). V dropped 7 bases and J dropped 3 bases, with 10 bases sitting between them. CDR1 is GTSNPN and CDR2 is SVGIG in the germline V gene (reference sequence). This CDR3 comprises 11 residues.

This clonotype was observed many times. The chain carries TRBV5-1 and TRBJ2-2; 10 bases are shared with TRBD1. Germline loops: CDR1 SGHRS, CDR2 YFSETQ. This CDR3 is built from 14 residues. V lost 6 bases to trimming and J lost 7 bases; unmatched junction nucleotides: 6. This CDR3 reads CASTDRGQVGELFF. DNA of the CDR3: TGCGCCAGCACCGACAGGGGGCAGGTCGGGGAGCTGTTTTTT.

The chain employs TRBV7-2 and TRBJ1-1, with a weak D call TRBD1 (5 bases). Per the germline V gene, CDR1 is SGHTA and CDR2 is FQGNSA. The CDR3 has 15 residues. Trimming took off 0 bases at V and 6 bases at J, with 14 bases between the two ends. CDR3 in amino acids: CASSLAAGNRAEAFF. The CDR3 DNA sequence: TGTGCCAGCAGCTTAGCGGCAGGGAACAGAGCTGAAGCTTTCTTT.

Many counts were recorded for this clonotype. CDR3 DNA sequence: TGTGCCAGCAGTCAGGACAGGGACAATCAGCCCCAGCATTTT. This codes for CASSQDRDNQPQHF. The chain is built from TRBV12-3 or TRBV12-4 and TRBJ1-5; 8 nucleotides match TRBD1. Trimming took 5 bases from V and 3 from J; bases not matched to a gene: 3. The CDR3 runs 14 residues.

Only a few counts were recorded for this clonotype. This chain connects TRBV7-9 to TRBJ2-5, with D maybe TRBD2 (6 bases). The CDR3 loop spans 14 amino acids. The germline V and J ends were trimmed by 4 bases and 4 bases, with 13 bases remaining between them. The germline gives CDR1 SEHNR, CDR2 FQNEAQ (reference sequence). The CDR3 loop reads CASSSGLLGETQYF. The CDR3 DNA reads TGTGCCAGCAGCTCGGGACTGCTAGGAGAGACCCAGTACTTC.

Many counts were recorded for this clonotype. The V call is TRBV20-1, the J call TRBJ1-2; maybe TRBD1 (5 bases). CDR1 DFQATT and CDR2 SNEGSKA come from the germline V gene (reference sequence). This CDR3 is 12 amino acids long. Written as DNA, the CDR3 is TGCAGCGCGGGGACGGACGACTATGGCTACACCTTC. Translated: CSAGTDDYGYTF.

The chain recombines TRBV12-3 or TRBV12-4 with TRBJ2-7; TRBD1 is a possible D gene (5 bases). Trimming cost V 6 bases and J 0 bases, with 12 bases left between them. There are 14 residues in the CDR3. The CDR3 nucleotides are TGTGCCAGCAGCCCGTTGACAGCCTCCTACGAGCAGTACTTC. It specifies CASSPLTASYEQYF.

This clonotype appeared a few times. The chain links TRBV6-2 or TRBV6-3 to TRBJ2-7; maybe TRBD2 (6 bases). The V gene lost 5 bases and the J gene lost 7 bases, with 24 bases spanning the gap. The CDR3 contains 16 residues. The germline V gene has CDR1 MNHEY and CDR2 SVGEGT. The CDR3 region is CASSPVKTEGTGEQYF. The CDR3, as DNA: TGTGCCAGCAGTCCTGTCAAGACAGAAGGGACTGGGGAGCAGTACTTC.

The genes are TRBV9 and TRBJ1-1, with TRBD1 as a possible D gene (5 bases). Germline CDR1 SGDLS, CDR2 YYNGEE. V was pared by 4 bases and J by 0 bases, with 13 bases between. The CDR3 loop spans 15 amino acids. This chain's CDR3 is CASSRLEGMNTEAFF. The CDR3 DNA sequence: TGTGCCAGCAGCCGCCTGGAGGGGATGAACACTGAAGCTTTCTTT.

This clonotype was seen many times. This chain links TRBV9 with TRBJ2-1; 10 nucleotides align to TRBD1. The CDR3 runs to 16 residues. With V trimmed by 4 bases and J by 1 base, 5 bases remained unmatched. Germline V gives CDR1 SGDLS, CDR2 YYNGEE. The CDR3 DNA reads TGTGCCAGCAGCACCCGACAGGGGGCTTCCTACAATGAGCAGTTCTTC. This gives the protein CASSTRQGASYNEQFF.

The chain is built from TRBV18 and TRBJ2-3, with D unclear. This CDR3 is 15 amino acids long. The germline gives CDR1 KGHSH, CDR2 LQKENI. V was pared by 3 bases and J by 4 bases, with 14 bases between. The CDR3 bases are TGTGCCAGCTCACCCTTACCCGCCTCCCCAGATACGCAGTATTTT. As protein: CASSPLPASPDTQYF.

The genes are TRBV20-1 and TRBJ1-5; D call uncertain. Germline CDR1 and CDR2: DFQATT and SNEGSKA (reference sequence). The germline V and J ends were trimmed by 0 bases and 3 bases, with 18 bases remaining between them. This CDR3 has 17 amino acids. The CDR3 bases are TGCAGTGCTAGAGATCTTCAGGACGTCGGCGTCAATCAGCCCCAGCATTTT. Its translation is CSARDLQDVGVNQPQHF.